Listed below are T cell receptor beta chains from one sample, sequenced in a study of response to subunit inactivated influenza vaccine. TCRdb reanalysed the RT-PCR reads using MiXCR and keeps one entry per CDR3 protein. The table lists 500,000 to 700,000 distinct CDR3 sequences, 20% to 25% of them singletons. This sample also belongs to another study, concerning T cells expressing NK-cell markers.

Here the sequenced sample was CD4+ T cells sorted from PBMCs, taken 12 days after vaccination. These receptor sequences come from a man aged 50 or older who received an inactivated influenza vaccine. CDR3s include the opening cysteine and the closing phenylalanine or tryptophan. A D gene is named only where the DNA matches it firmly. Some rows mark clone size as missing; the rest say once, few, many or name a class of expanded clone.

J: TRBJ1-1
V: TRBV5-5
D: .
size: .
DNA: TGTGCCAGCAGCTTTAGTGGGCTGGTCTCTGAAGCTTTCTTT
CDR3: CASSFSGLVSEAFF

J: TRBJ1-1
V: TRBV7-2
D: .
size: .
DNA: TGTGCCAGCAGCTTAGTGGCTGGGCCGCGTGAAGCTTTCTTT
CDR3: CASSLVAGPREAFF

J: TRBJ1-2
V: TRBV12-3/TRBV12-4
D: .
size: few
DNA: TGTGCCAGCATTTTATGGGGTGACAGAGCTAATGGCTACACCTTC
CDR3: CASILWGDRANGYTF

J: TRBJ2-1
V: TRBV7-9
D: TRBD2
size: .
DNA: TGTGCCAGCAGCAGCCGCATTCCCGGGACTATCTCCAATGAGCAGTTCTTC
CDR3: CASSSRIPGTISNEQFF

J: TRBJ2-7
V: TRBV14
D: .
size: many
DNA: TGTGCCAGCAGTCACGCCTACGAGCAGTACTTC
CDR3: CASSHAYEQYF

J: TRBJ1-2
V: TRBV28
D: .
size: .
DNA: TGTGCCAGCAGTTTATTGGGGAGGGTCTATGGCTACACCTTC
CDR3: CASSLLGRVYGYTF

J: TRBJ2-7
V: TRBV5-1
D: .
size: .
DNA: TGCGCCAGCCAGGGGTCCAAGCCCTACGAGCAGTACTTC
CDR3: CASQGSKPYEQYF

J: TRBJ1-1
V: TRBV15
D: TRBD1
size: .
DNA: TGTGCCACCAGCAGAGGGACAGGGATCACTGAAGCTTTCTTT
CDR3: CATSRGTGITEAFF

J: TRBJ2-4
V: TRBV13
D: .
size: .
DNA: TGTGCCAGCAGCCCCGCCAGGGCACTAGCCAAAAACATTCAGTACTTC
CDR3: CASSPARALAKNIQYF

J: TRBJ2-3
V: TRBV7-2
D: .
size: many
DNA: TGTGCCAGCAGCTTATCGCCTAATCGACTGGGGGCTAATACGCAGTATTTT
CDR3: CASSLSPNRLGANTQYF

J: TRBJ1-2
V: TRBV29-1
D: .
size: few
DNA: TGCAGCGTCTTGGGGGCAGCCGCCGGCTACACCTTC
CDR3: CSVLGAAAGYTF

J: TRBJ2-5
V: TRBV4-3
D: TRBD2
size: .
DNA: TGCGCCAGCAGCCGGCTGGGAGGGGAGACCCAGTACTTC
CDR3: CASSRLGGETQYF

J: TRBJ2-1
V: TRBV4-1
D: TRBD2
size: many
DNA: TGCGCCAGCAGAGGACTAGCGTTGATTCCTACGGAGCAGTTCTTC
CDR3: CASRGLALIPTEQFF

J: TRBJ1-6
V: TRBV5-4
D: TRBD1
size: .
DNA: TGTGCCAGCAGCTTGGTGACAGGGATAAATTCACCCCTCCACTTT
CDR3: CASSLVTGINSPLHF

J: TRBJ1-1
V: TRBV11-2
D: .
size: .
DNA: TGTGCCAGCAGCTTTGGACGGGCGAGGACTGAAGCTTTCTTT
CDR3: CASSFGRARTEAFF

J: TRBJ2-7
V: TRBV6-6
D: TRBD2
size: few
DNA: TGTGCCAGCAGGCCCGGGGGGGACTACGAGCAGTACTTC
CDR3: CASRPGGDYEQYF

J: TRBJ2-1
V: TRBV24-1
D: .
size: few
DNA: TGTGCCACCAGTGATTTAGCGCTAGCGAGCAATGAGCAGTTCTTC
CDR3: CATSDLALASNEQFF

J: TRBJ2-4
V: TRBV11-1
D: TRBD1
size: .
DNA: TGTGCCAGCAGCCCCCAGACAGGGGGCGCCCTGGGAGCCAAAAACATTCAGTACTTC
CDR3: CASSPQTGGALGAKNIQYF

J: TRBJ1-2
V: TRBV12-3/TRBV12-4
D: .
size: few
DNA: TGTGCCAGCAGTTTTAGGGGGACGGCCGGCTACACCTTC
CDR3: CASSFRGTAGYTF

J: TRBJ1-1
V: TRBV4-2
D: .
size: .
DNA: TGTGCCAGCAAAAGGCGGGCGGGTACCGAAGCTTTCTTT
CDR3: CASKRRAGTEAFF

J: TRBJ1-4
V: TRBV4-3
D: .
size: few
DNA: TGCGCCAGCAGCCAACAAACAGGAGCAACTAATGAAAAACTGTTTTTT
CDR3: CASSQQTGATNEKLFF

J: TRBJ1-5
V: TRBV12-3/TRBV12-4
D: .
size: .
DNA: TGTGCCAGCAGTTTACATGGTTTGAGCAATCAGCCCCAGCATTTT
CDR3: CASSLHGLSNQPQHF

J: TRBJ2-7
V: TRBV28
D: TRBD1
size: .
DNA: TGTGCCAGCAGTTTGGACCAGACAGGGCGCTCCTACGAGCAGTACTTC
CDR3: CASSLDQTGRSYEQYF

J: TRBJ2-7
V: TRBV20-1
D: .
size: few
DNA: TGCAGTGCTAGAGGGCACCTCTCCTCCTACGAGCAGTACTTC
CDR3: CSARGHLSSYEQYF

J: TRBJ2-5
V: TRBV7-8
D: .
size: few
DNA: TGTGCCAGCAGCTACCCAGGGGGGGGCCAAGAGACCCAGTACTTC
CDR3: CASSYPGGGQETQYF

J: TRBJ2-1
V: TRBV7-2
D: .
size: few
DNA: TGTGCCAGCAGCTTAACCCGGGGGCTCTACAATGAGCAGTTCTTC
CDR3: CASSLTRGLYNEQFF

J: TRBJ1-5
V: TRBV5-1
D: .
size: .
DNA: TGCGCCAGCAGCTTGGCAGGACTAATCAATCAGCCCCAGCATTTT
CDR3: CASSLAGLINQPQHF

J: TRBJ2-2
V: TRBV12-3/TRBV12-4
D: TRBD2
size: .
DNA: TGTGCCAGCACCCTTAACCCCAAGCGGGAGGGCGGGGAGCTGTTTTTT
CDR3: CASTLNPKREGGELFF

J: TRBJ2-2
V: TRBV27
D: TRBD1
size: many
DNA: TGTGCCAGCAGTCATCCGGCGACAGGGGCGAACACCGGGGAGCTGTTTTTT
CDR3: CASSHPATGANTGELFF

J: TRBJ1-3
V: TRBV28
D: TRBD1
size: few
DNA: TGTGCCAGCAGCTCGACAGGGAGAAGAAACACCATATATTTT
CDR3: CASSSTGRRNTIYF

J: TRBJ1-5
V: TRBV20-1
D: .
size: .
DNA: TGCAGTGCTAGAGAACTCGCGGGGGGCGATCAGCCCCAGCATTTT
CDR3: CSARELAGGDQPQHF

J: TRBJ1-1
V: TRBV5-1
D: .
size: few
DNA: TGCGCCAGCAGCCCCCGGACAGCGAAGAACACTGAAGCTTTCTTT
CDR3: CASSPRTAKNTEAFF

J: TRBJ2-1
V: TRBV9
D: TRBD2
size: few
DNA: TGTGCCAGCAGCCCCACCGGAGCGAGCGGGGGGAATGAGCAGTTCTTC
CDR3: CASSPTGASGGNEQFF

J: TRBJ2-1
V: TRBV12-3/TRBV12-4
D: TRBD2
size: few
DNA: TGTGCCAGCAGTCGGACTAGCGGGGGGGGGAAGCAGTTCTTC
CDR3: CASSRTSGGGKQFF

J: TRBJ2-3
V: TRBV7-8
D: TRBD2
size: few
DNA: TGTGCCAGCAGCGGTGGGGCGGGAGGGCGGTCAGATACGCAGTATTTT
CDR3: CASSGGAGGRSDTQYF

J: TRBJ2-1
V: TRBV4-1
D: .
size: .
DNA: TGCGCCAGCAGCCAAGACAGGCGGCAGTTCTTC
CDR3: CASSQDRRQFF

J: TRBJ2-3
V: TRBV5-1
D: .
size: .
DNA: TGCGCCAGCCAGACTCCTGGCACAGATACGCAGTATTTT
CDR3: CASQTPGTDTQYF

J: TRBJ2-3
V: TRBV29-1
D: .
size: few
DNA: TGCAGCGTTGAACCTGGTCCAGATACGCAGTATTTT
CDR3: CSVEPGPDTQYF

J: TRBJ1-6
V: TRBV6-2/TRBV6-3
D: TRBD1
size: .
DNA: TGTGCCAGCAGGCATACAGGGGCCAATTCACCCCTCCACTTT
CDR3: CASRHTGANSPLHF

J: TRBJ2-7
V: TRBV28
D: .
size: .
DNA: TGTGCCAGCAGTTTATCCTCGACCTACGAGCAGTACTTC
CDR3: CASSLSSTYEQYF

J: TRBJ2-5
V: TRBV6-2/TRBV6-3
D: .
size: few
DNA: TGTGCCAGCACTATTGCGGGGTCGGGGACCCAGTACTTC
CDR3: CASTIAGSGTQYF

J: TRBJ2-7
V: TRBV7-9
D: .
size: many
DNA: TGTGCCAGCAGTCCAAGGGGGAGCTCCTACGAGCAGTACTTC
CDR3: CASSPRGSSYEQYF